Listed below are T cell receptor beta chains from one sample, sequenced in a study of siplizumab effects on memory and regulatory T cells. Libraries were prepared by immunoSEQ multiplex PCR; TCRdb keeps only in-frame clonotypes and omits some of them. The sample lists 85,000 to 130,000 clones, 75% to 95% occurring once. The material sequenced was CD4+ T cells sorted from blood. Receptor source: a human donor in good health. Some clones in this sample may be carry-over from other donors' samples. Each CDR3 is given with its conserved first and last residue. The D gene is left open where the match is weak. Clone size is given for some rows only: seen once, a few or many times, or a class if the clone is expanded.

size: few; V: TRBV6-5; D: NA; J: TRBJ1-2; DNA: TGTGCCAGCAGTTACTACCCAGGTCAGGGCTACACCTTC; CDR3: CASSYYPGQGYTF
size: NA; V: TRBV19; D: TRBD1; J: TRBJ2-1; DNA: TGTGCCAGTAGTATATCGGGGACAGGGGGCATAGATGAGCAGTTCTTC; CDR3: CASSISGTGGIDEQFF
size: NA; V: TRBV30; D: NA; J: TRBJ2-3; DNA: TGTGCCTGGGGTACAGGGTACACAGATACGCAGTATTTT; CDR3: CAWGTGYTDTQYF
size: NA; V: TRBV28; D: TRBD2; J: TRBJ2-3; DNA: TGTGCCAGCAGTAGCGGGAGCTTTTCGGATACGCAGTATTTT; CDR3: CASSSGSFSDTQYF
size: NA; V: TRBV6-1; D: TRBD2; J: TRBJ2-2; DNA: TGTGCCAGCAGATGGGAGGGAAACACCGGGGAGCTGTTTTTT; CDR3: CASRWEGNTGELFF
size: NA; V: TRBV5-1; D: TRBD2; J: TRBJ2-5; DNA: TGCGCCAGCACCCCGGGGGCACTAGCGGGCCAAGAGACCCAGTACTTC; CDR3: CASTPGALAGQETQYF
size: NA; V: TRBV6-5; D: NA; J: TRBJ2-7; DNA: TGTGCCAGCAAACTATACCGGGACGGGGTCTACGAGCAGTACTTC; CDR3: CASKLYRDGVYEQYF
size: NA; V: TRBV6-1; D: NA; J: TRBJ2-5; DNA: TGTGCCAGCAGTCTGACCAATGTGGAGACCCAGTACTTC; CDR3: CASSLTNVETQYF
size: few; V: TRBV4-2; D: NA; J: TRBJ1-2; DNA: TGTGCCAGCAGCCAACAAGGAGGGGTCAACTATGGCTACACCTTC; CDR3: CASSQQGGVNYGYTF
size: NA; V: TRBV5-4; D: NA; J: TRBJ1-1; DNA: TGTGCCAGCAGCCAAAGGTCGAACACTGAAGCTTTCTTT; CDR3: CASSQRSNTEAFF
size: NA; V: TRBV5-6; D: NA; J: TRBJ2-3; DNA: TGTGCCAGCAGCTGGGGCGGCGGGGGCGCGAGGGATACGCAGTATTTT; CDR3: CASSWGGGGARDTQYF
size: NA; V: TRBV7-3; D: NA; J: TRBJ2-1; DNA: TGTGCCAGCAGCTTAAGTCTAGCGTTCAACAATGAGCAGTTCTTC; CDR3: CASSLSLAFNNEQFF
size: NA; V: TRBV19; D: TRBD2; J: TRBJ2-1; DNA: TGTGCCAGTAGTGTGGGACTAGCGGGAGTCGGGGCCTACAATGAGCAGTTCTTC; CDR3: CASSVGLAGVGAYNEQFF
size: NA; V: TRBV10-1; D: TRBD1; J: TRBJ1-2; DNA: TGCGCCAGCAGTGGACCACCCGACAGGGGTCGATTTCGAGAAGGCTACACCTTC; CDR3: CASSGPPDRGRFREGYTF
size: once; V: TRBV11-2; D: NA; J: TRBJ1-2; DNA: TGTGCCAGCAGCTTAGTGAACAGTAACTATGGCTACACCTTC; CDR3: CASSLVNSNYGYTF
size: NA; V: TRBV5-4; D: NA; J: TRBJ1-1; DNA: TGTGCCAGCAGCTTGGACCGGTGGGACACTGAAGCTTTCTTT; CDR3: CASSLDRWDTEAFF
size: once; V: TRBV29-1; D: TRBD2; J: TRBJ2-3; DNA: TGCAGCGTTGTCTTTGCAGCGGGAGGGGGGGATACGCAGTATTTT; CDR3: CSVVFAAGGGDTQYF
size: NA; V: TRBV28; D: NA; J: TRBJ1-5; DNA: TGTGCCAGCAGTTCCCCGGGACGGAGCAATCAGCCCCAGCATTTT; CDR3: CASSSPGRSNQPQHF